This T cell receptor beta chain was sequenced for a study of early T cells in non-severe SARS-CoV-2 infection. Study findings and constraints: Sequences matched to VDJdb favored anti-spike CD8 responses, while private and CD4 specificities were missed.

Germline V CDR1 and CDR2: DFQATT, SNEGSKA (reference sequence). Trimming took 6 bases from V and 6 from J; bases not matched to a gene: 8. The CDR3 contains 15 residues. This clonotype was found a few times. Its antigen remains unknown. Unique molecular identifiers tagged individual cDNA molecules. TCRdb passed the 5' RACE reads through MiXCR, listing each CDR3 protein once. The table has about 98,000 distinct CDR3 sequences, around an eighth seen once. V usage is TRBV20-1 and J usage is TRBJ2-1; TRBD2 matches 13 bases. This TCR came from an adult who was a healthcare worker with PCR-confirmed SARS-CoV-2 infection or an uninfected control (not recorded which). Material for sequencing was whole blood. CDR3 residues: CSATGGLAGFNEQFF. For the CDR3, the DNA is TGCAGTGCCACCGGGGGACTAGCGGGATTCAATGAGCAGTTCTTC.